The 21 T cell receptor beta chains below all came from one sample that was sequenced in a study of blood T cells in healthy people across ages (dated by TCRdb to about 2015). Preparation of the library involved 5' RACE. The instrument was an Illumina HiSeq 2500. A second PCR of about 7 to 12 cycles was run with a J-beta primer mix and a sample-barcoded 5' primer. Using fastp at Q25 and MiXCR, TCRdb reprocessed the public reads and kept productive beta chains. Rows matching on CDR3 protein sequence are summarized as one entry with the most common DNA and genes. This sample lists approximately 820,000 distinct CDR3 sequences; around 45% were detected once. About 21% of the sample is taken by the ten largest. Source material: blood. These receptors all stem from a man in his 60s in good health.

This sequence joins TRBV20-1 and TRBJ1-2, with TRBD1 identical over 8 bases. The CDR3 runs to 14 residues. Germline-derived CDR1 and CDR2 are DFQATT and SNEGSKA (reference sequence). With V trimmed by 6 bases and J by 8 bases, 14 bases remained unmatched. The CDR3 sequence is CSASPGQDLWGYTF. The CDR3, as DNA: TGCAGTGCCAGCCCGGGACAGGACCTATGGGGCTACACCTTC.

The genes are TRBV20-1 and TRBJ2-5; D might be TRBD2 (5 bases). V was clipped by 3 bases and J by 1 base, with 12 bases between them. Germline V gives CDR1 DFQATT, CDR2 SNEGSKA (reference sequence). The CDR3 is 14 residues long. CDR3 sequence reads: CSARASSGQETQYF. For the CDR3, the DNA is TGCAGTGCTAGGGCCTCGAGCGGCCAAGAGACCCAGTACTTC.

The J gene is TRBJ2-5, the V gene TRBV7-3; D perhaps matches TRBD1 (7 bases). Germline V CDR1 and CDR2: SGHTA, FQGTGA. This CDR3 has 14 amino acids. V shed 3 bases and J shed 4 bases, with 12 bases lying between them. Here the CDR3 DNA reads TGTGCCAGCAGCTTTCAGGGGGGAGGAGAGACCCAGTACTTC. It encodes CASSFQGGGETQYF.

The chain links TRBV20-1 to TRBJ2-5; either TRBD1 or TRBD2 may supply D (6 bases each). This CDR3 spans 13 amino acids. V was shortened by 6 bases and J by 11 bases, with 22 bases between the two germline ends. In germline, CDR1 is DFQATT, CDR2 SNEGSKA (reference sequence). CDR3 coding DNA: TGCAGTGCCAGGAACAGGGACTCCTACGGGCAGTACTTC. Translation gives CSARNRDSYGQYF.

Ten or more counts support this clonotype. J is TRBJ2-7 and V is TRBV7-6, with TRBD1 identical over 10 bases. In germline, CDR1 is SGHVS, CDR2 FNYEAQ. V lost 4 bases, J lost 2 bases, and 8 bases stayed unmatched. The CDR3 has 16 residues. The CDR3 nucleotides read TGTGCCAGCAGCTATGGATCGGGACAGGGGACCTACGAGCAGTACTTC. Translating it yields CASSYGSGQGTYEQYF.

Ten or more counts support this clonotype. This chain uses TRBV4-3 with TRBJ2-7; unclear D gene. V shed 3 bases and J shed 3 bases, with 15 bases lying between them. Germline V gives CDR1 LGHNA, CDR2 YSLEER. The CDR3 loop spans 15 amino acids. The CDR3 coding sequence is TGCGCCAGCAGCCAGTCCAGATCGACGGGCTACGAGCAGTACTTC. Translated: CASSQSRSTGYEQYF.

Of note for this clonotype: An end of the junction does not agree with germline; a read error may underlie this. The V and J genes are TRBV10-3 and TRBJ2-5; D not certain. The J call may be incorrect, as the DNA end agrees better with TRBJ2-7. The CDR3 spans 11 residues. Germline CDR1 is ENHRY and CDR2 is SYGVKD. CDR3 bases: TGTGTCATCAGTGATAGGAACGAGCAGTACTTC. Translation gives CVISDRNEQYF.

The chain joins TRBV6-2 or TRBV6-3 to TRBJ2-1; 10 bases are a match to TRBD1. Germline V lookup: CDR1 MNHEY, CDR2 SVGEGT. V trimming: 5 bases; J trimming: 7 bases; junction bases outside the gene matches: 8. The CDR3 contains 15 residues. In nucleotides, the CDR3 is TGTGCCAGCAGTAGGAAGGGACAGGGGTTAAATGAGCAGTTCTTC. Translated, it gives CASSRKGQGLNEQFF.

The chain recombines TRBV7-2 with TRBJ2-4; 7 bases are a match to TRBD2. V shed 0 bases, J shed 0 bases, and the junction held 5 bases outside the gene matches. Per the germline V gene, CDR1 is SGHTA and CDR2 is FQGNSA. This CDR3 spans 17 amino acids. The CDR3 DNA reads as TGTGCCAGCAGCTTAGCTTCGCGGGGGACAGCCAAAAACATTCAGTACTTC. Translated, it gives CASSLASRGTAKNIQYF. Together with reference TRBV7-2 and TRBJ2-4, the CDR3 gives the full variable domain: GAGVSQSPSNKVTEKGKDVELRCDPISGHTALYWYRQSLGQGLEFLIYFQGNSAPDKSGLPSDRFSAERTGGSVSTLTIQRTQQEDSAVYLCASSLASRGTAKNIQYFGAGTRLSVL.

V usage is TRBV24-1 and J usage is TRBJ2-1, with 9 bases lining up with TRBD1. V was pared by 4 bases and J by 7 bases, with 10 bases of the junction left unmatched. The CDR3 loop spans 16 amino acids. Germline V gives CDR1 KGHDR, CDR2 SFDVKD. CDR3 in DNA: TGTGCCACCAGTGAAGGCGGGACAGGGAAAATAAATGAGCAGTTCTTC. Translating it yields CATSEGGTGKINEQFF.

V is TRBV9 and J is TRBJ2-7; a possible D gene is TRBD2 (6 bases). This CDR3 contains 14 residues. The germline V gene has CDR1 SGDLS and CDR2 YYNGEE. V was trimmed by 4 bases and J by 3 bases, leaving 14 bases between them. Here the CDR3 reads CASSPGLANYEQYF. CDR3 in DNA: TGTGCCAGCAGCCCGGGACTGGCAAACTACGAGCAGTACTTC.

The chain is built from TRBV15 and TRBJ2-5; D uncertain. In germline, CDR1 is LNHNV, CDR2 YYDKDF (reference sequence). V lost 5 bases and J 3 bases, leaving 19 bases between the germline ends. The CDR3 has 16 residues. This chain's CDR3 is CATSYEALGFEETQYF. As DNA, the CDR3 is TGTGCCACCAGCTACGAGGCGCTCGGGTTTGAAGAGACCCAGTACTTC.

A few counts support this clonotype. The V and J genes are TRBV20-1 and TRBJ1-2; TRBD1 is a possible D gene (5 bases). The CDR3 has 11 residues. Germline CDR1 DFQATT, CDR2 SNEGSKA (reference sequence). V lost 5 bases to trimming and J lost 6 bases, with 10 bases between them. CDR3 DNA: TGCAGTGCTTATCAGGGAAATGGCTACACCTTC. It translates to CSAYQGNGYTF.

This chain joins TRBV7-2 and TRBJ1-2; 9 positions agree with TRBD1. The germline V gene has CDR1 SGHTA and CDR2 FQGNSA. The CDR3 loop spans 15 amino acids. With V trimmed by 5 bases and J by 8 bases, 12 bases remained unmatched. The CDR3 region is CASSPPSGQGDGYTF. Here the CDR3 DNA reads TGTGCCAGCAGCCCCCCCTCGGGACAGGGTGACGGCTACACCTTC.

The chain uses TRBV20-1 and TRBJ2-7, with D tentatively TRBD1 (5 bases). From germline, CDR1 is DFQATT and CDR2 SNEGSKA (reference sequence). The CDR3 runs 13 residues. The germline V and J ends were trimmed by 3 bases and 4 bases, with 13 bases remaining between them. Here the CDR3 reads CSARDIGLYEQYF. The CDR3 region has the DNA TGCAGTGCTAGGGACATCGGGTTATACGAGCAGTACTTC.

In this sample, this clonotype turned up a few times. This sequence joins TRBV20-1 and TRBJ2-3, with a tentative D call TRBD1 (6 bases). V was trimmed by 1 base and J by 1 base, leaving 12 bases between them. CDR1 is DFQATT and CDR2 is SNEGSKA in the germline V gene (reference sequence). This CDR3 has 15 amino acids. Here the CDR3 DNA reads TGCAGTGCTAGAGGGGGGCAGGACCGCACAGATACGCAGTATTTT. Its protein product is CSARGGQDRTDTQYF.

This clonotype was seen a handful of times. This rearrangement joins TRBV20-1 to TRBJ2-5, with TRBD2 matching over 11 bases. CDR3 size: 17 residues. Per germline, CDR1 DFQATT and CDR2 SNEGSKA (reference sequence). V lost 3 bases to trimming and J lost 1 base; unmatched junction nucleotides: 10. The CDR3 coding sequence is TGCAGTGCTAGTCTAGAGGGACTAGCGGAAATCCAAGAGACCCAGTACTTC. It yields the protein CSASLEGLAEIQETQYF.

Here the CDR3 DNA reads TGTGCCAGTAGTGCGCAGGGCGGAATGTATGGCTACACCTTC. Protein product: CASSAQGGMYGYTF. The gene calls are TRBV6-5 and TRBJ1-2, with D possibly matching TRBD1 (5 bases). Germline CDR1 and CDR2: MNHEY and SVGAGI. V lost 9 bases to trimming and J lost 5 bases, with 19 bases between them. The CDR3 has 14 amino acids.

This clonotype turned up a few times. The V call is TRBV3-1, the J call TRBJ1-2; unclear D gene. Trimming took 1 base from V and 2 from J, leaving 14 bases between them. From germline, CDR1 is LGHDT and CDR2 YNNKEL (reference sequence). The CDR3 runs 16 residues. The CDR3 DNA reads as TGTGCCAGCAGCCAAGGAGGCGTCAGCTCGAACTATGGCTACACCTTC. The encoded protein is CASSQGGVSSNYGYTF.

This clonotype was picked up a small number of times. V and J are TRBV10-3 and TRBJ2-7, with D perhaps being TRBD1 or TRBD2 (5 bases each). Looked up from germline, CDR1 is ENHRY and CDR2 is SYGVKD. The CDR3 runs to 13 residues. The V end lost 4 bases, the J end lost 6 bases, and 13 bases lay between the germline ends. CDR3 sequence: CAISARDSGEQYF. The CDR3, as DNA: TGTGCCATCAGTGCCCGCGACAGCGGCGAGCAGTACTTC.

The rearrangement uses TRBV20-1 and TRBJ2-7, with D possibly matching TRBD2 (6 bases). From germline, CDR1 is DFQATT and CDR2 SNEGSKA (reference sequence). Trimming stripped 5 bases from V and 7 bases from J, with 27 bases between. The CDR3 contains 16 residues. The CDR3 nucleotides are TGCAGTGCTCAGGGAAAGACTAGTGGCGACCCCCTGGAGCAGTACTTC. Translation: CSAQGKTSGDPLEQYF.